Listed here are 29 T cell receptor beta chains from one sample, sequenced in a study of control samples from healthy donors and cancer patients. TCRdb's table, derived via immunoSEQ multiplex PCR, lists solely in-frame clones and lacks some. The sample carries 260,000 or so clones, roughly 80% recorded once. Sequencing used PBMCs. Source of these receptors: a woman aged 55-75 years with lung cancer.

V gene TRBV18 combines with J gene TRBJ2-7; 10 bases map to TRBD1. Germline CDR1 is KGHSH and CDR2 is LQKENI. With 5 bases clipped from V and 4 bases from J, the junction kept 5 bases outside the gene matches. CDR3 length: 14 amino acids. This CDR3 is CASSVTGQGYEQYF. In DNA form, the CDR3 reads TGTGCCAGCTCAGTGACGGGACAGGGGTACGAGCAGTACTTC.

The rearrangement joins TRBV18 to TRBJ1-2; D gene ambiguous. CDR1 and CDR2 (germline): KGHSH, LQKENI. V was trimmed by 2 bases and J by 4 bases, leaving 5 bases between them. The CDR3 has 12 amino acids. This CDR3 reads CASSPTTYGYTF. In nucleotides, the CDR3 is TGTGCCAGCTCACCAACGACCTATGGCTACACCTTC.

V and J are TRBV29-1 and TRBJ2-7; 7 positions agree with TRBD2. Per the germline V gene, CDR1 is SQVTM and CDR2 is ANQGSEA. The ends lost 4 bases at V and 7 bases at J; junction bases unmatched: 13. The CDR3 contains 14 residues. CDR3 region: CSVAEWRESWEQYF. The CDR3, as DNA: TGCAGCGTTGCGGAATGGCGGGAGTCATGGGAGCAGTACTTC.

The table lists this clone with a count of one. The chain has TRBV19 and TRBJ1-2; no firm D call. Looked up from germline, CDR1 is LNHDA and CDR2 is SQIVND (reference sequence). This CDR3 contains 13 residues. Trimming took 4 bases from V and 2 from J, leaving 8 bases between them. The CDR3 reads CASSTSQNYGYTF. CDR3 coding DNA: TGTGCCAGTAGTACTTCACAGAACTATGGCTACACCTTC.

Comment on this clone: This specimen includes other DNA sequences encoding the same CDR3. The chain joins TRBV5-1 to TRBJ2-3, with D uncertain. CDR3 length: 15 residues. Germline V lookup: CDR1 SGHRS, CDR2 YFSETQ. Trimming took 0 bases from V and 3 from J, leaving 11 bases between them. The CDR3 loop reads CASSLAVGSTDTQYF. In DNA, the CDR3 is TGCGCCAGCAGCTTGGCCGTGGGGTCGACAGATACGCAGTATTTT.

The chain links TRBV4-1 to TRBJ1-2; no firm D call. Trimming removed 4 bases at V and 4 bases at J, with 19 bases between. CDR1 and CDR2 (germline): MGHRA, YSYEKL. This CDR3 has 16 amino acids. CDR3 sequence: CASSPPTRPILYGYTF. The CDR3, as DNA: TGCGCCAGCAGCCCTCCGACAAGGCCGATCCTCTATGGCTACACCTTC.

The chain employs TRBV5-6 and TRBJ1-5; TRBD1 matches at 8 bases. The CDR3 has 13 amino acids. Germline assignment: CDR1 SGHDT and CDR2 YYEEEE. The trim removed 4 bases at V and 5 bases at J, leaving 2 bases unmatched. The DNA for the CDR3 is TGTGCCAGCAGCGTGGACAGGGATCAGCCCCAGCATTTT. It codes for CASSVDRDQPQHF.

This sequence joins TRBV6-5 and TRBJ2-7; D call uncertain. V lost 10 bases and J 0 bases, leaving 7 bases between the germline ends. Germline V gene lookup returns CDR1 MNHEY and CDR2 SVGAGI. The CDR3 extends over 11 amino acids. The CDR3 DNA reads TGTGCCATCAGGACCTCCTACGAGCAGTACTTC. Translation gives CAIRTSYEQYF.

V gene TRBV7-8 combines with J gene TRBJ1-1; D call uncertain. Trimming shortened V by 6 bases and J by 0 bases, and 11 bases separated the two germline ends. Germline V gene lookup returns CDR1 SGHVS and CDR2 FQNEAQ. The CDR3 runs to 14 residues. CDR3 residues: CASSSREMNTEAFF. The CDR3 DNA is TGTGCCAGCAGTTCGCGGGAGATGAACACTGAAGCTTTCTTT.

The chain joins TRBV18 to TRBJ1-1; D ambiguous. Trimming stripped 3 bases from V and 3 bases from J, with 8 bases between. CDR3 length equals 13 residues. Germline CDR1 is KGHSH and CDR2 is LQKENI. CDR3 DNA sequence: TGTGCCAGCTCACCCGGTGCGGACACTGAAGCTTTCTTT. This gives the protein CASSPGADTEAFF.

The V gene is TRBV14, the J gene TRBJ1-2; 7 nucleotides align to TRBD1. V trimming: 4 bases; J trimming: 3 bases; junction bases outside the gene matches: 2. The CDR3 extends over 13 amino acids. Germline assignment: CDR1 SGHDN and CDR2 FVKESK. The CDR3 sequence is CASSPGQYYGYTF. DNA for the CDR3: TGTGCCAGCAGCCCGGGACAGTACTATGGCTACACCTTC.

This rearrangement joins TRBV3-1 (or the pseudogene TRBV3-2) to TRBJ1-1; tentative D call: TRBD1 (5 bases). Trimming stripped 4 bases from V and 7 bases from J, with 13 bases between. Germline V lookup: CDR1 LGHDT, CDR2 YNNKEL (reference sequence). CDR3 length: 13 residues. In DNA form, the CDR3 reads TGTGCCAGCAGCCTCCTGGGGGGGTTTGAAGCTTTCTTT. The encoded protein is CASSLLGGFEAFF.

The chain uses TRBV9 and TRBJ2-2; D gene unclear. Trimming pared 1 base from V and 5 bases from J, leaving 9 bases between. From germline, CDR1 is SGDLS and CDR2 YYNGEE. This CDR3 region has 14 residues. The CDR3 DNA is TGTGCCAGCAGCGTACTTGGCAGGACCGGGGAGCTGTTTTTT. Its protein product is CASSVLGRTGELFF.

The V call is TRBV10-3, the J call TRBJ2-1; no clear D. The germline V gene has CDR1 ENHRY and CDR2 SYGVKD. The V and J ends lost 0 bases and 0 bases respectively, with 6 bases between them. This CDR3 is 15 amino acids long. CDR3 sequence reads: CAISESVDSYNEQFF. The DNA of the CDR3 is TGTGCCATCAGTGAGTCGGTCGACTCCTACAATGAGCAGTTCTTC.

The chain joins TRBV28 to TRBJ2-2; 9 nucleotides line up with TRBD2. The V gene's germline CDR1 is MDHEN and CDR2 SYDVKM. This CDR3 is built from 15 residues. After removal of 6 bases from V and 0 bases from J, the junction contained 2 bases not matched to a gene. The chain's CDR3 is CASSRTSANTGELFF. CDR3 bases: TGTGCCAGCAGCAGGACTAGCGCGAACACCGGGGAGCTGTTTTTT.

The chain links TRBV7-9 to TRBJ2-5, with D possibly being TRBD1 (6 bases). The CDR3 contains 15 residues. Trimming shortened V by 5 bases and J by 5 bases, and 18 bases separated the two germline ends. The V gene's germline CDR1 is SEHNR and CDR2 FQNEAQ (reference sequence). CDR3 in amino acids: CASSVGTRGTETQYF. The CDR3 nucleotides read TGTGCCAGCAGCGTCGGGACACGGGGAACGGAGACCCAGTACTTC.

This chain uses TRBV3-1 (or the pseudogene TRBV3-2) with TRBJ2-4, with unresolved D. The germline gives CDR1 LGHDT, CDR2 YNNKEL (reference sequence). The V gene lost 0 bases and the J gene lost 0 bases, with 12 bases spanning the gap. The CDR3 has 17 residues. This chain's CDR3 is CASSQELTSLAKNIQYF. The CDR3 DNA reads TGTGCCAGCAGCCAAGAGTTAACGTCTTTAGCCAAAAACATTCAGTACTTC.

The chain combines TRBV5-1 with TRBJ1-1; possible D gene TRBD1, 5 bases. V was cut by 0 bases and J by 6 bases, with 18 bases left in between. The germline CDR1 and CDR2 sequences are SGHRS and YFSETQ. The CDR3 is 16 residues long. The CDR3 DNA reads TGCGCCAGCAGCTTGGTGGAGGGGATCCGACTTTCTGAAGCTTTCTTT. It yields the protein CASSLVEGIRLSEAFF.

V and J are TRBV5-1 and TRBJ1-1; D unclear. Per germline, CDR1 SGHRS and CDR2 YFSETQ. The CDR3 totals 14 residues. The V gene lost 2 bases and the J gene lost 5 bases, with 13 bases spanning the gap. CDR3 DNA: TGCGCCAGCAGCTTCCCCGACCGGGAGACTGAAGCTTTCTTT. This sequence encodes CASSFPDRETEAFF. Full variable domain (remainder filled in from reference TRBV5-1 and TRBJ1-1): KAGVTQTPRYLIKTRGQQVTLSCSPISGHRSVSWYQQTPGQGLQFLFEYFSETQRNKGNFPGRFSGRQFSNSRSEMNVSTLELGDSALYLCASSFPDRETEAFFGQGTRLTVV.

This clone came up a few times. This chain joins TRBV18 and TRBJ1-3; D might be TRBD1 (6 bases). Germline V lookup: CDR1 KGHSH, CDR2 LQKENI. The CDR3 is made up of 17 amino acids. With 0 bases removed from V and 0 bases from J, the gap between germline ends came to 12 bases. The CDR3 region has the DNA TGTGCCAGCTCACCACCCACAGGGACCCGCTCTGGAAACACCATATATTTT. This codes for CASSPPTGTRSGNTIYF.

This clone was counted once. The chain combines TRBV6-5 with TRBJ1-2; no clear D gene. The CDR3 covers 13 residues. Germline-derived CDR1 and CDR2 are MNHEY and SVGAGI. With 5 bases removed from V and 3 bases from J, the gap between germline ends came to 10 bases. CDR3 residues: CASSLNQDYGYTF. CDR3 sequence (DNA): TGTGCCAGCAGTCTTAACCAGGACTATGGCTACACCTTC.

This clone was observed a handful of times. The rearrangement links TRBV3-1 (or the pseudogene TRBV3-2) to TRBJ1-6, with no clear D. The CDR3 runs 13 residues. V was trimmed by 4 bases and J by 8 bases, leaving 9 bases between them. Per the germline V gene, CDR1 is LGHDT and CDR2 is YNNKEL (reference sequence). CDR3 region: CASSPSTDSPLHF. The DNA for the CDR3 is TGTGCCAGCAGCCCTTCGACGGATTCACCCCTCCACTTT.

The rearrangement uses TRBV7-9 and TRBJ1-4; D is unclear. This CDR3 has 15 residues. Looked up from germline, CDR1 is SEHNR and CDR2 is FQNEAQ (reference sequence). Trimming stripped 5 bases from V and 0 bases from J, with 10 bases between. The CDR3 region has the DNA TGTGCCAGCAGCCTTGGACTCTCAACTAATGAAAAACTGTTTTTT. This gives the protein CASSLGLSTNEKLFF.

About this clone itself: Other DNA sequences in the same sample also yield this CDR3. V is TRBV12-3 or TRBV12-4 and J is TRBJ1-5; D remains unclear. V gave up 3 bases and J gave up 2 bases, with 5 bases separating them. This CDR3 is built from 13 residues. Written as DNA, the CDR3 is TGTGCCAGCAGTTTCGGGGGCAATCAGCCCCAGCATTTT. As protein: CASSFGGNQPQHF.

This clone was observed once. The chain carries TRBV5-1 and TRBJ2-7; D is unclear. Trimming pared 0 bases from V and 6 bases from J, leaving 10 bases between. The CDR3 sequence is 13 residues long. Germline lookup yields CDR1 SGHRS and CDR2 YFSETQ. DNA of the CDR3: TGCGCCAGCAGCTTGGCCGGCAGGTCCGAGCAGTACTTC. Its translation is CASSLAGRSEQYF.

This chain connects TRBV18 to TRBJ2-2; 10 bases line up with TRBD2. CDR3 length equals 17 residues. V trimming: 6 bases; J trimming: 4 bases; junction bases outside the gene matches: 11. From germline, CDR1 is KGHSH and CDR2 LQKENI. The CDR3 nucleotides are TGTGCCAGCTCGAGGGCTAGCGGGAGACGGGGCACCGGGGAGCTGTTTTTT. It translates to CASSRASGRRGTGELFF.

The chain employs TRBV30 and TRBJ2-2; 8 bases are a match to TRBD2. The V and J ends lost 1 base and 7 bases, in that order; junction bases with no gene match: 2. The V gene's germline CDR1 is GTSNPN and CDR2 SVGIG (reference sequence). The CDR3 loop spans 13 amino acids. In DNA, the CDR3 is TGTGCCTGGAGTGGCGGGACTAGCGGGGAGCTGTTTTTT. This codes for CAWSGGTSGELFF.

The CDR3 sequence is CASRPGQGADGYTF. The CDR3 coding sequence is TGCGCCAGCAGACCCGGACAGGGGGCGGATGGCTACACCTTC. This chain links TRBV5-1 with TRBJ1-2; 11 nucleotides match TRBD1. The trim removed 5 bases at V and 6 bases at J, leaving 6 bases unmatched. CDR1 and CDR2 (germline): SGHRS, YFSETQ. The CDR3 is 14 residues long.

This rearrangement joins TRBV10-3 to TRBJ1-1; D is undetermined. Germline CDR1 and CDR2: ENHRY and SYGVKD. V lost 6 bases, J lost 2 bases, and 4 bases lay in between. This CDR3 is 11 amino acids long. CDR3: CAISDNTEAFF. CDR3 bases: TGTGCCATCAGCGATAACACTGAAGCTTTCTTT.